A single sample is the source of the 30 T cell receptor beta chains below, sequenced in a study of CXCR3-negative and CXCR3-positive naive CD8 T cells. The libraries of TRB cDNA were prepared using 5' RACE with UMI labels. One entry per CDR3 protein, without DNA, is what TCRdb gives after re-calling the 5' RACE reads. Here the sample table reports over 95,000 distinct CDR3 sequences. Study-wide findings and caveats: Naive cells positive for CXCR3 carried more hydrophobic TRB CDR3s than CXCR3-negative ones.

Which antigens these TCRs recognize remains unknown. The sample comprised naive CXCR3+ CD8+ T cells from blood. Subset defined: CD45RO-CCR7+CD27+CD95- naive CD8+ T cells expressing CXCR3 (TNR3+). Receptors originate from a human donor in good health. Some clones in this sample may be carry-over from other donors' samples.

V is TRBV29-1 and J is TRBJ1-1. Germline V gene data show CDR1 as SQVTM and CDR2 as ANQGSEA. CDR3 size: 11 residues. The CDR3 here is CSVEGNHEAFF. The complete variable domain, with remaining parts taken from reference TRBV29-1 and TRBJ1-1, reads SAVISQKPSRDICQRGTSLTIQCQVDSQVTMMFWYRQQPGQSLTLIATANQGSEATYESGFVIDKFPISRPNLTFSTLTVSNMSPEDSSIYLCSVEGNHEAFFGQGTRLTVV.

The V and J genes are TRBV4-3 and TRBJ2-2; lacking DNA, the TRBD2 call made by TCRdb goes unchecked. The CDR3 is made up of 17 amino acids. Germline CDR1 is LGHNA and CDR2 is YSLEER. The CDR3 reads CASSQERGRGDTGELFF.

The chain couples TRBV28 to TRBJ2-5; TCRdb lists TRBD2, though no DNA is available to test this call. The CDR3 has 17 amino acids. Germline V gene sequence: CDR1 MDHEN, CDR2 SYDVKM. The CDR3: CASSFRVAGELGETQYF.

This rearrangement joins TRBV28 to TRBJ2-1; the TCRdb call, TRBD1, lacks DNA for checking. The CDR3 is 14 residues long. The V gene's germline CDR1 is MDHEN and CDR2 SYDVKM. The CDR3 reads CASSLRATGDEQFF.

The chain employs TRBV5-5 and TRBJ2-2; the D call from TCRdb, TRBD2, cannot be confirmed without DNA. Germline lookup yields CDR1 SGHKS and CDR2 YYEKEE (reference sequence). This CDR3 is 14 amino acids long. The CDR3: CASRWARGTGELFF.

The V call is TRBV19, the J call TRBJ2-2. The CDR3 is 15 amino acids. CDR1 and CDR2 (germline): LNHDA, SQIVND (reference sequence). This CDR3 is CASSITVANTGELFF.

The chain uses TRBV28 and TRBJ2-7. Germline values: CDR1 MDHEN, CDR2 SYDVKM. This CDR3 has 14 residues. The CDR3 region is CASSISRVSYEQYF.

The rearrangement links TRBV12-3 or TRBV12-4 to TRBJ2-5; TCRdb lists TRBD1, though no DNA is available to test this call. The CDR3 has 14 amino acids. This chain's CDR3 is CASSPWLAGETQYF.

The J gene is TRBJ2-1, the V gene TRBV20-1; checking the TCRdb D call of TRBD2 is not possible without DNA. Germline CDR1 and CDR2: DFQATT and SNEGSKA (reference sequence). The CDR3 extends over 15 amino acids. The CDR3: CSARVGLAANNEQFF.

This rearrangement joins TRBV29-1 to TRBJ2-7; TCRdb gives TRBD1 as the D gene, but with no DNA this cannot be confirmed. The V gene's germline CDR1 is SQVTM and CDR2 ANQGSEA. CDR3 length: 12 residues. The CDR3 spells CSVVTGRDEQYF.

The chain recombines TRBV13 with TRBJ2-1; the D call of TRBD2 rests on TCRdb alone, since no DNA is present to check it. The CDR3 is made up of 15 amino acids. Per the germline V gene, CDR1 is PRHDT and CDR2 is FYEKMQ (reference sequence). The CDR3 spells CASSLGLAGGGEQFF. The entire variable domain, with the rest obtained from reference TRBV13 and TRBJ2-1, is as follows: AAGVIQSPRHLIKEKRETATLKCYPIPRHDTVYWYQQGPGQDPQFLISFYEKMQSDKGSIPDRFSAQQFSDYHSELNMSSLELGDSALYFCASSLGLAGGGEQFFGPGTRLTVL.

The V call is TRBV19, the J call TRBJ2-1. The CDR3 has 13 residues. The germline CDR1 and CDR2 sequences are LNHDA and SQIVND (reference sequence). The CDR3 is CASSIGSYNEQFF.

This sequence joins TRBV13 and TRBJ2-1; TCRdb picks TRBD1, but there is no DNA to check that call. This CDR3 is 15 amino acids long. Germline V gene lookup returns CDR1 PRHDT and CDR2 FYEKMQ (reference sequence). CDR3: CASSPWGVTYNEQFF.

The V and J genes are TRBV4-2 and TRBJ2-7. The CDR3 contains 15 residues. Germline V gene data show CDR1 as LGHNA and CDR2 as YNFKEQ. This CDR3 is CASSQDLGYPYEQYF.

This chain uses TRBV9 with TRBJ1-6. The CDR3 consists of 12 residues. CDR1 SGDLS and CDR2 YYNGEE come from the germline V gene. The CDR3 region is CASSGTLPPLHF.

The V call is TRBV4-1, the J call TRBJ2-1; TCRdb indicates TRBD1, and absent DNA this call remains unverified. Germline lookup yields CDR1 MGHRA and CDR2 YSYEKL. CDR3 length: 12 amino acids. The CDR3 is CASSQFGGEQFF.

V is TRBV7-9 and J is TRBJ1-2; the TCRdb call, TRBD1, lacks DNA for checking. Germline CDR1 reads SEHNR; CDR2 reads FQNEAQ (reference sequence). The CDR3 loop spans 15 amino acids. This chain's CDR3 is CASSPVGGVQDGYTF.

V gene TRBV21-1 combines with J gene TRBJ2-7; the D call from TCRdb, TRBD1, cannot be confirmed without DNA. TRBV21-1 is tagged as a pseudogene. This CDR3 has 14 residues. CDR3 in amino acids: CASSSRGGWNEQYF.

V is TRBV28 and J is TRBJ2-2. This CDR3 comprises 18 residues. Looked up from germline, CDR1 is MDHEN and CDR2 is SYDVKM. The CDR3 spells CASSLKLWRRVNTGELFF.

The gene calls are TRBV7-9 and TRBJ2-1. CDR1 and CDR2 from the germline V gene are SEHNR and FQNEAQ (reference sequence). The CDR3 runs 14 residues. CDR3 amino acids: CASSRTGPYNEQFF. Combining the CDR3 with reference TRBV7-9 and TRBJ2-1 gives the whole variable domain DTGVSQNPRHKITKRGQNVTFRCDPISEHNRLYWYRQTLGQGPEFLTYFQNEAQLEKSRLLSDRFSAERPKGSFSTLEIQRTEQGDSAMYLCASSRTGPYNEQFFGPGTRLTVL.

The chain employs TRBV4-1 and TRBJ2-3. The CDR3 runs to 13 residues. Germline V gene data show CDR1 as MGHRA and CDR2 as YSYEKL. The CDR3 protein is CASSDPTTDTQYF.

The chain uses TRBV6-6 and TRBJ2-7; TCRdb gives TRBD1 as the D gene, but with no DNA this cannot be confirmed. The germline V gene encodes CDR1 MNHNY and CDR2 SVGAGI (reference sequence). The CDR3 is made up of 15 amino acids. This CDR3 reads CASTMAGTGHSEQYF.

This chain links TRBV20-1 with TRBJ2-6; the D call of TRBD1 rests on TCRdb alone, since no DNA is present to check it. CDR1 is DFQATT and CDR2 is SNEGSKA in the germline V gene (reference sequence). CDR3 length: 16 amino acids. The CDR3 reads CSARAGDFSGANVLTF.

V usage is TRBV6-2 or TRBV6-3 and J usage is TRBJ2-7; no DNA is available, so the TRBD2 call from TCRdb remains unchecked. The CDR3 loop spans 17 amino acids. The germline gives CDR1 MNHEY, CDR2 SVGEGT. The CDR3 loop reads CASSLELAGLSSYEQYF.

CDR3 residues: CASSRLPRGETQYF. V gene TRBV5-6 combines with J gene TRBJ2-5; as DNA is missing, the TRBD2 call by TCRdb cannot be tested. This CDR3 is 14 amino acids long. CDR1 and CDR2 from the germline V gene are SGHDT and YYEEEE.

The chain recombines TRBV21-1 with TRBJ1-2; TCRdb selects TRBD1, and the lack of DNA leaves this call unchecked. TRBV21-1 is recorded as a pseudogene. The CDR3 has 16 amino acids. The CDR3: CASSKGDSFVNYGYTF.

V and J are TRBV7-6 and TRBJ2-1; as DNA is missing, the TRBD2 call by TCRdb cannot be tested. The CDR3 totals 19 residues. The V gene's germline CDR1 is SGHVS and CDR2 FNYEAQ. CDR3 amino acids: CASSLAPTLAYDSYNEQFF.

The chain links TRBV20-1 to TRBJ2-3; TCRdb calls TRBD2, which cannot be checked without DNA. This CDR3 contains 16 residues. Per the germline V gene, CDR1 is DFQATT and CDR2 is SNEGSKA (reference sequence). CDR3 protein: CSARVLAGELGDTQYF.

V is TRBV7-6 and J is TRBJ2-2. The V gene's germline CDR1 is SGHVS and CDR2 FNYEAQ. This CDR3 comprises 12 residues. The CDR3: CASSSLGGELFF.

The V call is TRBV3-2, the J call TRBJ1-6. TRBV3-2 is listed as a pseudogene. The CDR3 has 17 residues. CDR3 in amino acids: CASSQDEMSSYNSPLHF.